Each of the 2 T cell receptor beta chains below was sequenced from the same sample in a study of T-cell reconstitution after alpha-beta-depleted transplantation in children. Unique molecular identifiers were built into the TCRbeta library. From the PCR reads, TCRdb called clonotypes with MiXCR, one entry per CDR3 protein. The data contain about 980,000 distinct CDR3 sequences, about 29% of them seen just once; the ten biggest clones take up roughly 30%. The sample was PBMCs, mostly from graft donor cells, taken 360 days after TCRalphabeta/CD19-depleted stem cell transplant. These receptors all come from a boy younger than two who had a stem cell transplant for SCID, so the T cells may come from the graft donor.

There are a few counts of this clonotype. The chain is built from TRBV6-1 and TRBJ1-2, with 7 bases that match TRBD1. Germline V CDR1 and CDR2: MNHNS, SASEGT. The trim removed 10 bases at V and 1 base at J, leaving 9 bases unmatched. The CDR3 is 14 residues long. CDR3 loop: CATSTGLVNYGYTF. DNA for the CDR3: TGTGCCACTTCGACAGGGCTGGTTAACTATGGCTACACCTTC.

The chain joins TRBV6-1 to TRBJ2-7, with 9 nucleotides matching TRBD1. Unmatched junction bases numbered 7, after V lost 6 bases and J lost 1 base. CDR1 is MNHNS, CDR2 SASEGT, per germline. The CDR3 consists of 15 residues. The CDR3 loop is CASRKTTGGSYEQYF. The CDR3 DNA reads as TGTGCCAGCAGGAAAACGACAGGGGGGTCCTACGAGCAGTACTTC.